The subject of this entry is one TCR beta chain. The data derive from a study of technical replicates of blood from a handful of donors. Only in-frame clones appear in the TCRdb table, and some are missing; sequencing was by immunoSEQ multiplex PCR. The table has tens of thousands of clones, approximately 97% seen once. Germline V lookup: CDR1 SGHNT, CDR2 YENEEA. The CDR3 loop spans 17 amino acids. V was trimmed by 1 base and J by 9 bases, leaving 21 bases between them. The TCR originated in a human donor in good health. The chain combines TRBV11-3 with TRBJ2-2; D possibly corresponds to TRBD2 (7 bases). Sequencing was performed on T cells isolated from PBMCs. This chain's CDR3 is CASSLGAGRGARWELFF. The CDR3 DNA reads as TGTGCCAGCAGCTTAGGGGCGGGGAGGGGGGCAAGGTGGGAGCTGTTTTTT.